The following is a TCR beta chain sequence with its context. The data were taken from a study of blood T cell repertoires in COVID-19. About the research overall: Donors in the United States, Italy and Spain gave samples during acute or convalescent COVID-19.

Germline-derived CDR1 and CDR2 are LNHDA and SQIVND (reference sequence). The CDR3 consists of 15 residues. V lost 1 base, J lost 5 bases, and 5 bases stayed unmatched. This table comes from immunoSEQ multiplex PCR, and its TCRdb copy is limited to in-frame clones, with some not included. The sample lists about 480,000 clones; around 88% were seen once. V gene TRBV19 combines with J gene TRBJ2-5; 9 bases are a match to TRBD1. The sequenced sample was peripheral blood. This TCR derives from a woman aged 30 to 39 with acute or convalescent COVID-19. In DNA, the CDR3 is TGTGCCAGTAGTATAGTCACAGGGGGCGAGGAGACCCAGTACTTC. It codes for CASSIVTGGEETQYF.